Listed here are 23 T cell receptor beta chains from one sample, sequenced in a study of cytomegalovirus exposure and HLA in healthy donors. PCR primers comprised 60 Vbeta and 13 Jbeta primers. Produced via immunoSEQ multiplex PCR; TCRdb's table is partial and in-frame only. Here the sample spans 83,000 or so clones, around 76% being singletons. The sample taken for sequencing was PBMCs. The receptor set was obtained from a young man in good health and CMV-seropositive.

This clone was counted between two and nine times. The V call is TRBV5-1, the J call TRBJ1-6, with 8 bases matching TRBD1. J was trimmed by 10 bases and V by 0 bases; bases with no gene match: 3. CDR1 is SGHRS, CDR2 YFSETQ, per germline. This CDR3 region has 14 residues. The CDR3: CASSLAAGGSPLHF. The CDR3 DNA is TGCGCCAGCAGCTTGGCGGCAGGGGGCTCACCCCTCCACTTT.

The CDR3 here is CASSPRTNEKLFF. As DNA, the CDR3 is TGTGCCAGCAGCCCGAGGACTAATGAAAAACTGTTTTTT. V and J are TRBV7-2 and TRBJ1-4; D unclear. This CDR3 is 13 amino acids long. The germline V and J ends were trimmed by 5 bases and 2 bases, with 6 bases remaining between them. Germline V CDR1 and CDR2: SGHTA, FQGNSA.

V usage is TRBV7-2 and J usage is TRBJ2-5, with TRBD2 as a possible D gene (6 bases). V shed 2 bases and J shed 5 bases, with 15 bases lying between them. This CDR3 is built from 15 residues. Germline-derived CDR1 and CDR2 are SGHTA and FQGNSA. The CDR3 spells CASSLSSGGSETQYF. In DNA form, the CDR3 reads TGTGCCAGCAGCTTATCGTCCGGGGGTAGTGAGACCCAGTACTTC.

This clone turned up a few times. The chain couples TRBV4-1 to TRBJ1-4, with 9 bases matching TRBD1. Germline lookup yields CDR1 MGHRA and CDR2 YSYEKL. Trimming cost V 3 bases and J 1 base; bases outside gene matches: 6. CDR3 length: 17 residues. CDR3 loop: CASSQSRQGGTNEKLFF. The CDR3 DNA is TGCGCCAGCAGCCAGTCACGACAGGGGGGAACTAATGAAAAACTGTTTTTT.

The chain recombines TRBV18 with TRBJ1-1; D is ambiguous. V gave up 2 bases and J gave up 6 bases, with 7 bases separating them. CDR1 and CDR2 (germline): KGHSH, LQKENI. The length of the CDR3 is 12 residues. The CDR3 region has the DNA TGTGCCAGCTCACCAATAGTCTCTGAAGCTTTCTTT. Translating gives CASSPIVSEAFF.

The CDR3 DNA is TGTGCCATCAGTGATCCGGGGGACCCCTCCTACGAGCAGTACTTC. Amino acids: CAISDPGDPSYEQYF. This chain joins TRBV10-3 and TRBJ2-7, with D perhaps matching TRBD2 (6 bases). Germline values: CDR1 ENHRY, CDR2 SYGVKD. Trimming removed 3 bases from V and 0 bases from J, with 12 bases in between. CDR3 size: 15 residues.

The rearrangement joins TRBV15 to TRBJ2-5, with 7 bases that match TRBD1. Matching the DNA end better, TRBJ2-7 makes the J call doubtful. The CDR3 sequence is 13 residues long. CDR1 LNHNV and CDR2 YYDKDF come from the germline V gene (reference sequence). CDR3 coding DNA: TGTGCCACCAGTCCCAGGGGGTCCTACGAGCAGTACTTC. Protein product: CATSPRGSYEQYF.

V gene TRBV6-5 combines with J gene TRBJ2-3, with 11 bases aligning to TRBD2. Unmatched junction bases numbered 2, after V lost 6 bases and J lost 0 bases. The CDR3 consists of 15 residues. Germline V gene data show CDR1 as MNHEY and CDR2 as SVGAGI. CDR3 sequence (DNA): TGTGCCAGCAGACTAGCGGGGGAGAGCACAGATACGCAGTATTTT. This sequence encodes CASRLAGESTDTQYF.

CDR3 nucleotides: TGTGCCAGCATTTTATATCTACAGGGGGCCAACAATGAGCAGTTCTTC. It encodes CASILYLQGANNEQFF. V usage is TRBV7-9 and J usage is TRBJ2-1; the match to TRBD1 covers 9 bases. Trimming at V came to 7 bases and at J to 5 bases, leaving 12 bases not matched to a gene. Germline values: CDR1 SEHNR, CDR2 FQNEAQ (reference sequence). CDR3 length: 16 amino acids.

This chain connects TRBV25-1 to TRBJ2-2; 7 bases map to TRBD1. Looked up from germline, CDR1 is MGHDK and CDR2 is SYGVNS. V gave up 3 bases and J gave up 6 bases; unmatched junction bases: 7. This CDR3 has 15 amino acids. The CDR3 region has the DNA TGTGCCAGCAGTGACCCCGGACAGGTACCCGGGGAGCTGTTTTTT. Translation: CASSDPGQVPGELFF. Full variable domain (missing parts from reference TRBV25-1 and TRBJ2-2): EADIYQTPRYLVIGTGKKITLECSQTMGHDKMYWYQQDPGMELHLIHYSYGVNSTEKGDLSSESTVSRIRTEHFPLTLESARPSHTSQYLCASSDPGQVPGELFFGEGSRLTVL.

This clone was counted between two and nine times. The V and J genes are TRBV4-1 and TRBJ2-1; 7 positions match TRBD1. V was clipped by 3 bases and J by 6 bases; unmatched bases: 5. Germline V lookup: CDR1 MGHRA, CDR2 YSYEKL. This CDR3 is built from 14 residues. The CDR3 loop reads CASSHRGKSNEQFF. In DNA, the CDR3 is TGCGCCAGCAGCCACAGGGGGAAGAGCAATGAGCAGTTCTTC.

The CDR3 nucleotides read TGTGCCAGCAGCTCCGGGACAGGGTCCTACAATGAGCAGTTCTTC. Amino acids: CASSSGTGSYNEQFF. The J gene is TRBJ2-1, the V gene TRBV11-1, with 9 positions matching TRBD1. Trimming removed 4 bases from V and 1 base from J; junction bases left unmatched: 2. This CDR3 spans 15 amino acids. CDR1 SGHAT and CDR2 FQDESV come from the germline V gene (reference sequence).

The chain has TRBV5-8 and TRBJ2-1; TRBD2 agrees at 10 bases. Germline assignment: CDR1 SGHTS and CDR2 YDEGEE. The V segment lost 0 bases and the J segment 7 bases; nucleotides outside the gene matches: 4. CDR3 length: 15 amino acids. As DNA, the CDR3 is TGTGCCAGCAGCTTGGTTAGGACTAGCGGAAATGAGCAGTTCTTC. Its protein product is CASSLVRTSGNEQFF.

The CDR3 DNA is TGTGCCAGCAGCGTAGGACAGGGTAGCTCTGGAAACACCATATATTTT. This translates into CASSVGQGSSGNTIYF. J is TRBJ1-3 and V is TRBV9; 7 bases agree with TRBD1. V was clipped by 0 bases and J by 0 bases; unmatched bases: 3. Germline V gives CDR1 SGDLS, CDR2 YYNGEE. The CDR3 sequence is 16 residues long.

The rearrangement joins TRBV7-2 to TRBJ2-3; D unresolved. CDR3 length equals 12 residues. Per the germline V gene, CDR1 is SGHTA and CDR2 is FQGNSA. Trimming pared 5 bases from V and 5 bases from J, leaving 8 bases between. CDR3 residues: CASSPYGDTQYF. CDR3 nucleotides: TGTGCCAGCAGCCCATACGGAGATACGCAGTATTTT.

The V call is TRBV5-1, the J call TRBJ2-3; TRBD2 is a possible D gene (5 bases). The CDR3 has 15 residues. Between the trimmed V and J ends, which lost 6 bases and 6 bases, there was a span of 20 bases. Germline V gene data show CDR1 as SGHRS and CDR2 as YFSETQ. CDR3 protein: CASKPGKLLGDTQYF. As DNA, the CDR3 is TGCGCCAGCAAGCCGGGAAAACTCCTCGGGGATACGCAGTATTTT. Together with reference TRBV5-1 and TRBJ2-3, the CDR3 gives the full variable domain: KAGVTQTPRYLIKTRGQQVTLSCSPISGHRSVSWYQQTPGQGLQFLFEYFSETQRNKGNFPGRFSGRQFSNSRSEMNVSTLELGDSALYLCASKPGKLLGDTQYFGPGTRLTVL.

To note about this clone: The same CDR3 can be traced to other DNA sequences in this sample. The V gene is TRBV5-1, the J gene TRBJ2-2, with D uncertain. CDR3 size: 14 residues. CDR1 is SGHRS and CDR2 is YFSETQ in the germline V gene. Trimming left V 0 bases short and J 1 base short, with 4 bases between. The CDR3, as DNA: TGCGCCAGCAGCTTGGGCGGGAACACCGGGGAGCTGTTTTTT. It yields the protein CASSLGGNTGELFF.

This clone has just a few counts. The chain couples TRBV5-1 to TRBJ1-4; 8 bases map to TRBD1. Germline CDR1 SGHRS, CDR2 YFSETQ. The CDR3 has 16 amino acids. V trimming: 5 bases; J trimming: 2 bases; junction bases outside the gene matches: 8. Written as DNA, the CDR3 is TGCGCCAGCAGGGACAGGGCATCGGGGACTAATGAAAAACTGTTTTTT. Protein product: CASRDRASGTNEKLFF.

V gene TRBV6-1 combines with J gene TRBJ2-3, with a tentative D call TRBD2 (6 bases). The CDR3 is made up of 13 amino acids. Looked up from germline, CDR1 is MNHNS and CDR2 is SASEGT. V was trimmed by 6 bases and J by 5 bases, leaving 12 bases between them. The CDR3 coding sequence is TGTGCCAGCAGCATCACGGGACTAGATACGCAGTATTTT. It translates to CASSITGLDTQYF.

V and J are TRBV7-9 and TRBJ1-3, with D uncertain. The CDR3 totals 13 residues. V was trimmed by 1 base and J by 5 bases, leaving 6 bases between them. The germline CDR1 and CDR2 sequences are SEHNR and FQNEAQ (reference sequence). CDR3 protein: CASSLESRNTIYF. The CDR3 DNA follows: TGTGCCAGCAGCTTAGAATCCAGAAACACCATATATTTT.

This rearrangement joins TRBV19 to TRBJ1-1; 7 nucleotides align to TRBD1. Germline CDR1 LNHDA, CDR2 SQIVND (reference sequence). V was pared by 9 bases and J by 6 bases, with 19 bases of the junction left unmatched. There are 16 residues in the CDR3. The CDR3 nucleotides read TGTGCCAGCCGAGTCCGACAGGGAATAAAATATTCTGAAGCTTTCTTT. This encodes CASRVRQGIKYSEAFF.

Here the CDR3 reads CARCGCNYGYTF. Written as DNA, the CDR3 is TGCGCCAGGTGTGGCTGTAACTATGGCTACACCTTC. This rearrangement joins TRBV10-1 to TRBJ1-2; the D is unclear. This CDR3 is 12 amino acids long. Trimming removed 9 bases from V and 1 base from J, with 9 bases in between. In germline, CDR1 is WNHNN, CDR2 SYGVQD (reference sequence).

The chain uses TRBV18 and TRBJ2-7; 9 bases align to TRBD1. The CDR3 runs 15 residues. The trim removed 4 bases at V and 2 bases at J, leaving 6 bases unmatched. CDR1 and CDR2 from the germline V gene are KGHSH and LQKENI. CDR3 DNA: TGTGCCAGCTCACTTGGGACAGGGAGGACCTACGAGCAGTACTTC. Translated, it gives CASSLGTGRTYEQYF.